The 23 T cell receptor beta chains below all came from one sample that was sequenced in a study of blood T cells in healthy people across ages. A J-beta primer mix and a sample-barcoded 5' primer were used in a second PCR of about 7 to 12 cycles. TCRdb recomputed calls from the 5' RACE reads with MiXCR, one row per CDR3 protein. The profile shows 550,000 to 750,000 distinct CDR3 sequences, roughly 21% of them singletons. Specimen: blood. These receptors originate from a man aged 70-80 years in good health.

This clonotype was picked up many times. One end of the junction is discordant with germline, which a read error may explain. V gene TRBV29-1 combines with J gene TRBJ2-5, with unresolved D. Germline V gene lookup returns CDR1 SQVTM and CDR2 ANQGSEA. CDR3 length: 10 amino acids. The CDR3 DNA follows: TGCAGCTTTGAACTCGAGACCCAGTACTTC. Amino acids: CSFELETQYF.

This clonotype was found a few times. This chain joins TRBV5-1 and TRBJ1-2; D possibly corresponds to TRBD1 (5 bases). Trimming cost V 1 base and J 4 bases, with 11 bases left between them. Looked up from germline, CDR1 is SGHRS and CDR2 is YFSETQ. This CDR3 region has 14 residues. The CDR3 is CASSLLGAGYGYTF. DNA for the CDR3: TGCGCCAGCAGCTTGTTAGGGGCCGGCTATGGCTACACCTTC. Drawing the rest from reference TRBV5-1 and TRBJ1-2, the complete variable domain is KAGVTQTPRYLIKTRGQQVTLSCSPISGHRSVSWYQQTPGQGLQFLFEYFSETQRNKGNFPGRFSGRQFSNSRSEMNVSTLELGDSALYLCASSLLGAGYGYTFGSGTRLTVV.

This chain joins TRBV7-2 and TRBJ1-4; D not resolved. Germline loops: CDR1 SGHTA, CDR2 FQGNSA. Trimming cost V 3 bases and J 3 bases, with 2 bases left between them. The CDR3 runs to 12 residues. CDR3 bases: TGTGCCAGCAGCTTGGCTAATGAAAAACTGTTTTTT. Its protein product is CASSLANEKLFF.

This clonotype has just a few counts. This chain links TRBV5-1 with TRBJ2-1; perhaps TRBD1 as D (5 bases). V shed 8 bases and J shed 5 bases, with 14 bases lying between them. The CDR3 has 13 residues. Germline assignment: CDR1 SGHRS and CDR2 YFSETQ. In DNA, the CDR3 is TGCGCCAGTCACAGGCCTGCGGACAATGAGCAGTTCTTC. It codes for CASHRPADNEQFF.

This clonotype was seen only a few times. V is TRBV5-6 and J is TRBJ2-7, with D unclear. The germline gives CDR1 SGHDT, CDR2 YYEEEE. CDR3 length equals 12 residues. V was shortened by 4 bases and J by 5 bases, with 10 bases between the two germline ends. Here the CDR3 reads CASSRVWDEQYF. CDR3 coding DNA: TGTGCCAGCAGCCGCGTTTGGGACGAGCAGTACTTC.

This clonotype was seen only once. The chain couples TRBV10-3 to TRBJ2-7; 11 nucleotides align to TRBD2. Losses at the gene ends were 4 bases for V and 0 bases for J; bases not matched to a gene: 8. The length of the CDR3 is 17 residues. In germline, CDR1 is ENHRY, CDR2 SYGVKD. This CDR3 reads CAISGLAGTGSSYEQYF. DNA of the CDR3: TGTGCCATCAGTGGACTAGCGGGAACAGGGAGCTCCTACGAGCAGTACTTC.

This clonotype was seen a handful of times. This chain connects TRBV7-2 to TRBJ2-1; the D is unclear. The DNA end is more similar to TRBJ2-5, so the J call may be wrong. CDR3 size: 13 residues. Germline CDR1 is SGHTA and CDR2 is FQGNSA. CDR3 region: CASSFQVEETQYF. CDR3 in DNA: TGTGCCAGCAGCTTCCAGGTCGAGGAGACCCAGTACTTC.

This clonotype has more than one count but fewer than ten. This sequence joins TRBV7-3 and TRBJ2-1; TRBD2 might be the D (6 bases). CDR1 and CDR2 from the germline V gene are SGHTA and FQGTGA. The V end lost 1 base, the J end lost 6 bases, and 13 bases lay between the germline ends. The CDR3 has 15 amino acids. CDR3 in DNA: TGTGCCAGCAGCTTAAAGTGGGAGGCGTTCAATGAGCAGTTCTTC. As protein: CASSLKWEAFNEQFF. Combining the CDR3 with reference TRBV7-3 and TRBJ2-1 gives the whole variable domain GAGVSQTPSNKVTEKGKYVELRCDPISGHTALYWYRQSLGQGPEFLIYFQGTGAADDSGLPNDRFFAVRPEGSVSTLKIQRTERGDSAVYLCASSLKWEAFNEQFFGPGTRLTVL.

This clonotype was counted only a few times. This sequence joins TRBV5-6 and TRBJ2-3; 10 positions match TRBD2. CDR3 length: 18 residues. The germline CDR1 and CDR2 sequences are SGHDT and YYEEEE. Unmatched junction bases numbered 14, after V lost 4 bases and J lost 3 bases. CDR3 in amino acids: CASSHWETAGGPTDTQYF. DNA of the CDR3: TGTGCCAGCAGCCATTGGGAGACAGCGGGAGGGCCGACAGATACGCAGTATTTT.

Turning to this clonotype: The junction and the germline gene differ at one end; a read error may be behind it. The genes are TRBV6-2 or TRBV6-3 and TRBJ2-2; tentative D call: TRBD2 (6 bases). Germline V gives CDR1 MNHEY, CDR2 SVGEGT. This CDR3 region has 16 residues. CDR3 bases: TGTGCCAGCAGCTACGCGGCGGGGAATGGAGCCGGGGAGTTGTTTTTT. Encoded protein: CASSYAAGNGAGELFF.

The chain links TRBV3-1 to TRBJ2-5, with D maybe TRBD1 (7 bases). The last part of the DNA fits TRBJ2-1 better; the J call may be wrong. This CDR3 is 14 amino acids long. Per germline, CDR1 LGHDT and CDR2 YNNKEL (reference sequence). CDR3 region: CASSPGTQGGEQFF. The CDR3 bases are TGTGCCAGCAGCCCCGGGACCCAGGGGGGTGAGCAGTTCTTC.

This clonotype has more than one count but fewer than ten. CDR3 bases: TGTGCCAGCAGCCCCAGGGACATGCCTTATGGCTACACCTTC. Translated: CASSPRDMPYGYTF. The V gene is TRBV2, the J gene TRBJ1-2, with TRBD1 as a possible D gene (6 bases). CDR1 SNHLY and CDR2 FYNNEI come from the germline V gene. This CDR3 contains 14 residues. V was cut by 6 bases and J by 5 bases, with 16 bases left in between. The full variable domain, with the rest looked up from reference TRBV2 and TRBJ1-2, is EPEVTQTPSHQVTQMGQEVILRCVPISNHLYFYWYRQILGQKVEFLVSFYNNEISEKSEIFDDQFSVERPDGSNFTLKIRSTKLEDSAMYFCASSPRDMPYGYTFGSGTRLTVV.

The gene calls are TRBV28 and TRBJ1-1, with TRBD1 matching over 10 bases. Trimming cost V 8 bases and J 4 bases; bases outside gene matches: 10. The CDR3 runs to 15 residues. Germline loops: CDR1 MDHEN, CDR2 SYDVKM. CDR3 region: CASVGTGAGRTEAFF. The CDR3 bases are TGTGCCAGCGTCGGGACAGGGGCGGGACGCACTGAAGCTTTCTTT. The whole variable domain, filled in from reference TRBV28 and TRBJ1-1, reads DVKVTQSSRYLVKRTGEKVFLECVQDMDHENMFWYRQDPGLGLRLIYFSYDVKMKEKGDIPEGYSVSREKKERFSLILESASTNQTSMYLCASVGTGAGRTEAFFGQGTRLTVV.

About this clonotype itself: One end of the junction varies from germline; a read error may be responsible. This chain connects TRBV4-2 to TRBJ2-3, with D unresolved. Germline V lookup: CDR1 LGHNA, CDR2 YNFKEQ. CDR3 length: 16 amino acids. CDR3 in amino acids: CASSQDLWSSTDTQYF. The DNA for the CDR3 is TGCGCCAGCAGCCAAGATCTCTGGTCTAGCACAGATACGCAGTATTTT.

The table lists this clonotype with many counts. CDR3 sequence reads: CASSRSASSYEQYF. The CDR3 coding sequence is TGCGCCAGCAGCCGGAGCGCTAGCTCCTACGAGCAGTACTTC. V is TRBV5-1 and J is TRBJ2-7; D unresolved. This CDR3 has 14 amino acids. Looked up from germline, CDR1 is SGHRS and CDR2 is YFSETQ. The ends were cut back, 4 bases at V and 0 bases at J, with 11 bases in the middle.

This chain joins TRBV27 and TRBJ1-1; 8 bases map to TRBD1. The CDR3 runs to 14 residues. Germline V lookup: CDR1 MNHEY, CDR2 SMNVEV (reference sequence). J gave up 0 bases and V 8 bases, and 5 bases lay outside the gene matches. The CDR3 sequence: CASWQDRVNTEAFF. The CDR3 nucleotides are TGTGCCAGCTGGCAGGACAGGGTGAACACTGAAGCTTTCTTT.

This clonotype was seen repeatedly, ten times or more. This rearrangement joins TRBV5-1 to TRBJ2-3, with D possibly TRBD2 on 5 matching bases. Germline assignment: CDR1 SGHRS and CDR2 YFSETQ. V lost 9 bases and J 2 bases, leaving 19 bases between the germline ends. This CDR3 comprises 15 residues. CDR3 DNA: TGCGCCACCAATCTGGACGGGAAAATCACAGATACGCAGTATTTT. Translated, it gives CATNLDGKITDTQYF.

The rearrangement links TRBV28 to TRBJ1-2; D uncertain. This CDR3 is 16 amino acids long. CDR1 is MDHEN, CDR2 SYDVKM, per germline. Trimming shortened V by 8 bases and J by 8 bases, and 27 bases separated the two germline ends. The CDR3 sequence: CASGGGIVGNTKGYTF. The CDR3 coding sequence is TGTGCCAGCGGTGGAGGGATAGTGGGCAACACGAAAGGCTACACCTTC.

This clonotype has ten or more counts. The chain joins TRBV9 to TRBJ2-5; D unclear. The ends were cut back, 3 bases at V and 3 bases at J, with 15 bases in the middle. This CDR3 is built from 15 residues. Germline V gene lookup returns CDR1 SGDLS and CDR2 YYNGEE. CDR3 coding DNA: TGTGCCAGCAGCGCTAGTTCGGACGCAGAAGAGACCCAGTACTTC. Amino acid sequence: CASSASSDAEETQYF.

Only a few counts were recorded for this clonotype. The CDR3 here is CASSLAEVNEQFF. The CDR3 region has the DNA TGTGCCAGCAGCTTAGCCGAGGTCAATGAGCAGTTCTTC. The chain carries TRBV7-9 and TRBJ2-1, with D uncertain. V lost 0 bases and J 6 bases, leaving 6 bases between the germline ends. Germline lookup yields CDR1 SEHNR and CDR2 FQNEAQ (reference sequence). The CDR3 extends over 13 amino acids.

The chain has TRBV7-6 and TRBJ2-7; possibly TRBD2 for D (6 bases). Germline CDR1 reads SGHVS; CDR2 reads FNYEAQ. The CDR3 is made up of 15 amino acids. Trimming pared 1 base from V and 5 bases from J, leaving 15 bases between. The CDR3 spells CASSLGAGTQDEQYF. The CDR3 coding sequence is TGTGCCAGCAGCTTAGGGGCCGGGACTCAGGACGAGCAGTACTTC.

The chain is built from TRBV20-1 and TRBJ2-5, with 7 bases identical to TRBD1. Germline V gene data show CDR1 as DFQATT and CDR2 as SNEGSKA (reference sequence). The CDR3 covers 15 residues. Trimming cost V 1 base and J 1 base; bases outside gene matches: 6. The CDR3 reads CSARAPGQRQETQYF. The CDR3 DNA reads TGCAGTGCTAGAGCCCCGGGACAGCGCCAAGAGACCCAGTACTTC.

In DNA, the CDR3 is TGTGCCAGCAGCGCCGGGGGTTCCGTCGGGACCGGGGAGCTGTTTTTT. It encodes CASSAGGSVGTGELFF. The chain couples TRBV9 to TRBJ2-2; D perhaps matches TRBD2 (6 bases). The CDR3 has 16 residues. Trimming pared 3 bases from V and 5 bases from J, leaving 17 bases between. Per the germline V gene, CDR1 is SGDLS and CDR2 is YYNGEE.